This TCR beta chain was sequenced during a study of T cell responses to AZD1222 COVID-19 vaccine. The data were produced by immunoSEQ multiplex PCR, yet TCRdb's version contains in-frame clones alone and is incomplete. This sample has about 110,000 clones; about 90% occur once, and the top ten carry about 5.2%. The V and J ends lost 4 bases and 6 bases respectively, with 18 bases between them. The CDR3 is made up of 15 amino acids. The germline V gene has CDR1 SEHNR and CDR2 FQNEAQ (reference sequence). The sequence was obtained from an adult in good health. This material consisted of peripheral blood, taken on day 0 of AZD1222 vaccination. V gene TRBV7-9 combines with J gene TRBJ1-1; D might be TRBD1 (6 bases). In nucleotides, the CDR3 is TGTGCCAGCAGCTCCCCCGCAGGGGAACTCGCTGAAGCTTTCTTT. Translation: CASSSPAGELAEAFF.